This T cell receptor (beta chain) was sequenced for a study of T cells in Graves' hyperthyroidism and ophthalmopathy. CDR1 is ENHRY and CDR2 is SYGVKD in the germline V gene. V was pared by 3 bases and J by 0 bases, with 8 bases between. The CDR3 is 15 residues long. TCR beta CDR3 regions were amplified from RNA transcripts. The study used the HTBI primer set for a first-round RT-PCR of the TCR CDR3. TCRdb itself ran the multiplex PCR reads through MiXCR, one entry per CDR3 protein. This sample yields more than 550,000 distinct CDR3 sequences, of which about 45% are seen a single time; about 7% belongs to the top ten. This clonotype was counted ten times or more. What it recognizes is unknown. Diagnosis rested on symptoms, serum thyroxine and TRAb, thyroid ultrasound, and orbital computed tomography. Study outcomes and limitations: For ophthalmopathy, model prediction preceded onset by a median 6.5 months. Researchers found most expanded thyroid clonotypes above 0.001 in blood as well. Using 13 V-J features, a model discriminated ophthalmopathy from stable hyperthyroidism.

The J gene is TRBJ2-2, the V gene TRBV10-3; D is uncertain. This receptor was obtained from an adult man with Graves' disease, either hyperthyroidism or ophthalmopathy (not recorded which). The sample taken for sequencing was peripheral blood or thyroid tissue (not recorded which). CDR3 amino acids: CAISEGTANTGELFF. CDR3 in DNA: TGTGCCATCAGTGAAGGCACAGCGAACACCGGGGAGCTGTTTTTT.